One and the same sample provided the 32 T cell receptor beta chains below, sequenced in a study of blood T cell repertoires in COVID-19. The method was immunoSEQ multiplex PCR; TCRdb's version includes in-frame clones alone and lacks a portion of them. This sample has about 210,000 clones, with approximately 84% found just once. The sample consisted of peripheral blood. These TCRs come from a woman between 45 and 65 years old with active or convalescent COVID-19.

The chain recombines TRBV23-1 with TRBJ1-6; weak D call: TRBD1 (5 bases). TRBV23-1 is an ORF, with its function uncertain. V shed 9 bases and J shed 9 bases, with 24 bases lying between them. This CDR3 comprises 16 residues. Here the CDR3 reads CASLRAGLLPGSPLHF. The CDR3 DNA sequence: TGCGCCAGTCTCAGGGCGGGACTATTACCGGGTTCACCCCTCCACTTT.

The gene calls are TRBV18 and TRBJ2-2; weak D call: TRBD2 (5 bases). This CDR3 is built from 15 residues. CDR1 is KGHSH, CDR2 LQKENI, per germline. The V gene lost 2 bases and the J gene lost 4 bases, with 11 bases spanning the gap. DNA for the CDR3: TGTGCCAGCTCACCAGCGGTCGCGGGCACCGGGGAGCTGTTTTTT. Residues: CASSPAVAGTGELFF.

This rearrangement joins TRBV24-1 to TRBJ2-7, with 9 bases identical to TRBD1. Germline V gives CDR1 KGHDR, CDR2 SFDVKD. The CDR3 spans 15 residues. The junction had 5 bases not matched to a gene; V was cut back by 3 bases and J by 3 bases. CDR3 DNA: TGTGCCACCAGTGATCAAGGGACAGGGATCTACGAGCAGTACTTC. Translated: CATSDQGTGIYEQYF.

This CDR3 reads CATTGTEFNYGYTF. The CDR3 nucleotides are TGTGCCACTACCGGGACAGAGTTTAACTATGGCTACACCTTC. The chain carries TRBV6-5 and TRBJ1-2, with 7 bases identical to TRBD1. The trim removed 10 bases at V and 1 base at J, leaving 9 bases unmatched. The CDR3 sequence is 14 residues long. CDR1 is MNHEY, CDR2 SVGAGI, per germline.

The genes are TRBV10-3 and TRBJ1-4; 10 nucleotides line up with TRBD1. CDR1 is ENHRY, CDR2 SYGVKD, per germline. The CDR3 is made up of 14 amino acids. The ends lost 5 bases at V and 4 bases at J; junction bases unmatched: 1. The CDR3, as DNA: TGTGCCATCAGTCGGGACAGGGGTAATGAAAAACTGTTTTTT. Amino acids: CAISRDRGNEKLFF.

V is TRBV18 and J is TRBJ2-2; TRBD2 agrees at 11 bases. The CDR3 is 20 residues long. With V trimmed by 2 bases and J by 2 bases, 13 bases remained unmatched. Germline V gene sequence: CDR1 KGHSH, CDR2 LQKENI. CDR3 sequence: CASSPSSSGGYTRNTGELFF. The CDR3 DNA reads TGTGCCAGCTCACCATCATCTAGCGGGGGGTATACCAGAAACACCGGGGAGCTGTTTTTT. Full variable domain (remainder filled in from reference TRBV18 and TRBJ2-2): NAGVMQNPRHLVRRRGQEARLRCSPMKGHSHVYWYRQLPEEGLKFMVYLQKENIIDESGMPKERFSAEFPKEGPSILRIQQVVRGDSAAYFCASSPSSSGGYTRNTGELFFGEGSRLTVL.

The chain uses TRBV28 and TRBJ1-1, with unresolved D. Germline loops: CDR1 MDHEN, CDR2 SYDVKM. This CDR3 contains 15 residues. V was shortened by 0 bases and J by 3 bases, with 11 bases between the two germline ends. CDR3 loop: CASSLWGGEDTEAFF. CDR3 coding DNA: TGTGCCAGCAGTTTATGGGGAGGAGAGGACACTGAAGCTTTCTTT.

This chain joins TRBV19 and TRBJ1-1; a weak D match, TRBD1 (5 bases). V lost 8 bases, J lost 0 bases, and 10 bases lay in between. This CDR3 contains 13 residues. The germline CDR1 and CDR2 sequences are LNHDA and SQIVND (reference sequence). The CDR3 coding sequence is TGTGCCAGTCAGCGGGGGATGAACACTGAAGCTTTCTTT. This encodes CASQRGMNTEAFF.

The chain is built from TRBV5-6 and TRBJ2-7; D possibly corresponds to TRBD2 (6 bases). The CDR3 runs 15 residues. The V end lost 2 bases, the J end lost 2 bases, and 14 bases lay between the germline ends. Germline values: CDR1 SGHDT, CDR2 YYEEEE. The CDR3 loop is CASSFYGDSTYEQYV. CDR3 nucleotides: TGTGCCAGCAGCTTTTACGGGGACTCCACCTACGAGCAGTACGTC.

The rearrangement links TRBV2 to TRBJ2-1; weak D call: TRBD2 (6 bases). The CDR3 is 14 amino acids. The V end lost 2 bases, the J end lost 6 bases, and 11 bases lay between the germline ends. Per the germline V gene, CDR1 is SNHLY and CDR2 is FYNNEI. CDR3 loop: CASSERRASNEQFF. CDR3 sequence (DNA): TGTGCCAGCAGTGAAAGGAGGGCCTCCAATGAGCAGTTCTTC.

V gene TRBV7-9 combines with J gene TRBJ1-5; 7 nucleotides match TRBD1. V shed 6 bases, J shed 4 bases, and the junction held 9 bases outside the gene matches. The CDR3 is 15 amino acids. Germline V CDR1 and CDR2: SEHNR, FQNEAQ (reference sequence). Written as DNA, the CDR3 is TGTGCCAGCAGTTTGTCGACAGGGAAGAATCAGCCCCAGCATTTT. Translated, it gives CASSLSTGKNQPQHF.

V is TRBV6-5 and J is TRBJ1-6; 7 positions agree with TRBD1. The CDR3 contains 16 residues. The V and J ends lost 4 bases and 6 bases, in that order; junction bases with no gene match: 9. Germline-derived CDR1 and CDR2 are MNHEY and SVGAGI. The CDR3 protein is CASSLNRDSANSPLHF. The CDR3 region has the DNA TGTGCCAGCAGTTTAAACCGGGACAGCGCTAATTCACCCCTCCACTTT.

The CDR3 nucleotides read TGTGCCAGCAGCTTAGGGCTAGCGGACCAAGAGACCCAGTACTTC. Protein sequence: CASSLGLADQETQYF. J is TRBJ2-5 and V is TRBV7-7; 7 nucleotides match TRBD2. CDR3 size: 15 residues. The V segment lost 1 base and the J segment 0 bases; nucleotides outside the gene matches: 2. Germline-derived CDR1 and CDR2 are SSHAT and FNYEAQ (reference sequence).

CDR3 sequence: CASSSWGDRGNSPLHF. In DNA form, the CDR3 reads TGTGCCAGCAGTTCCTGGGGGGACAGAGGGAACTCACCCCTCCACTTT. V gene TRBV28 combines with J gene TRBJ1-6; 7 nucleotides line up with TRBD1. Germline lookup yields CDR1 MDHEN and CDR2 SYDVKM. This CDR3 comprises 16 residues. V lost 4 bases to trimming and J lost 10 bases; unmatched junction nucleotides: 13.

The table lists this clone with a few counts. V and J are TRBV28 and TRBJ1-5, with TRBD1 matching over 10 bases. The junction had 11 bases not matched to a gene; V was cut back by 2 bases and J by 7 bases. Germline values: CDR1 MDHEN, CDR2 SYDVKM. The CDR3 spans 17 residues. The CDR3: CASSLGGSGTGAQPQHF. CDR3 DNA sequence: TGTGCCAGCAGTTTAGGGGGTTCAGGGACAGGGGCCCAGCCCCAGCATTTT.

The chain employs TRBV5-1 and TRBJ1-2; TRBD1 is a possible D gene (6 bases). V was pared by 8 bases and J by 4 bases, with 9 bases between. The CDR3 runs to 11 residues. Germline values: CDR1 SGHRS, CDR2 YFSETQ. The CDR3 loop is CARQGAYGYTF. Written as DNA, the CDR3 is TGCGCCAGACAGGGAGCCTATGGCTACACCTTC.

The gene calls are TRBV4-2 and TRBJ1-4; 9 nucleotides agree with TRBD1. Germline values: CDR1 LGHNA, CDR2 YNFKEQ. Trimming took 4 bases from V and 0 from J; bases not matched to a gene: 21. The length of the CDR3 is 22 residues. The CDR3 spells CASSRAAGLTGTGRSTNEKLFF. The DNA for the CDR3 is TGTGCCAGCAGCCGAGCAGCAGGACTTACCGGGACAGGGAGGTCAACTAATGAAAAACTGTTTTTT.

This sequence joins TRBV19 and TRBJ1-5; 7 positions agree with TRBD1. This CDR3 comprises 13 residues. CDR1 LNHDA and CDR2 SQIVND come from the germline V gene (reference sequence). The J segment lost 3 bases and the V segment lost 6 bases, leaving 2 bases of the junction unmatched. The CDR3 loop is CASRGQNNQPQHF. CDR3 DNA: TGTGCCAGTAGGGGACAGAACAATCAGCCCCAGCATTTT.

V usage is TRBV15 and J usage is TRBJ1-5; 8 positions agree with TRBD1. The germline V gene encodes CDR1 LNHNV and CDR2 YYDKDF (reference sequence). CDR3 size: 15 residues. Trimming took 4 bases from V and 4 from J; bases not matched to a gene: 6. The CDR3 DNA sequence: TGTGCCACCAGCATCGACAGGGGCCTGAATCAGCCCCAGCATTTT. Its protein is CATSIDRGLNQPQHF. Together with reference TRBV15 and TRBJ1-5, the CDR3 gives the full variable domain: DAMVIQNPRYQVTQFGKPVTLSCSQTLNHNVMYWYQQKSSQAPKLLFHYYDKDFNNEADTPDNFQSRRPNTSFCFLDIRSPGLGDTAMYLCATSIDRGLNQPQHFGDGTRLSIL.

The rearrangement uses TRBV27 and TRBJ2-3, with 8 bases identical to TRBD1. J lost 4 bases, V lost 3 bases, and 12 bases had no gene match. This CDR3 comprises 17 residues. The germline V gene encodes CDR1 MNHEY and CDR2 SMNVEV (reference sequence). The CDR3 DNA is TGTGCCAGCAGTTTGGAGGGGGCAGGGGGCCTACCAGATACGCAGTATTTT. This codes for CASSLEGAGGLPDTQYF.

The J gene is TRBJ2-3, the V gene TRBV7-2; TRBD2 matches 12 bases. This CDR3 contains 15 residues. Germline loops: CDR1 SGHTA, CDR2 FQGNSA. V shed 6 bases, J shed 8 bases, and the junction held 9 bases outside the gene matches. CDR3 residues: CASSRFPGLAGTQYF. In DNA, the CDR3 is TGTGCCAGCAGTCGATTCCCGGGACTAGCGGGTACGCAGTATTTT.

This rearrangement joins TRBV20-1 to TRBJ2-1, with D unclear. This CDR3 has 10 residues. V was shortened by 1 base and J by 14 bases, with 9 bases between the two germline ends. In germline, CDR1 is DFQATT, CDR2 SNEGSKA (reference sequence). The CDR3 sequence: CSARGSSEFF. The CDR3 DNA is TGCAGTGCTAGAGGGTCGAGTGAGTTCTTC.

This sequence joins TRBV19 and TRBJ1-2; 7 nucleotides line up with TRBD1. CDR1 and CDR2 (germline): LNHDA, SQIVND (reference sequence). The CDR3 extends over 14 amino acids. V lost 4 bases and J lost 4; bases outside the gene matches: 6. The CDR3 region is CASSTPGTVYGYTF. CDR3 sequence (DNA): TGTGCCAGTAGTACCCCCGGGACAGTCTATGGCTACACCTTC. Looking up the rest from reference TRBV19 and TRBJ1-2 gives the full variable domain: DGGITQSPKYLFRKEGQNVTLSCEQNLNHDAMYWYRQDPGQGLRLIYYSQIVNDFQKGDIAEGYSVSREKKESFPLTVTSAQKNPTAFYLCASSTPGTVYGYTFGSGTRLTVV.

V is TRBV10-3 and J is TRBJ2-7, with 8 bases lining up with TRBD2. The CDR3 contains 16 residues. The germline V gene encodes CDR1 ENHRY and CDR2 SYGVKD. Losses at the gene ends were 4 bases for V and 5 bases for J; bases not matched to a gene: 13. CDR3 nucleotide sequence: TGTGCCATCAGTGGAGGTAGCGGGACGACTAACCACGAGCAGTACTTC. Translated, it gives CAISGGSGTTNHEQYF.

This clone was picked up one time. The V gene is TRBV18, the J gene TRBJ2-1; a weak D match, TRBD2 (6 bases). V shed 2 bases and J shed 1 base, with 9 bases lying between them. This CDR3 contains 15 residues. CDR1 and CDR2 (germline): KGHSH, LQKENI. CDR3 sequence reads: CASSPAGSSYNEQFF. CDR3 coding DNA: TGTGCCAGCTCACCAGCGGGAAGTTCCTACAATGAGCAGTTCTTC.

The J gene is TRBJ1-3, the V gene TRBV5-5; TRBD1 aligns across 8 bases. V lost 3 bases, J lost 0 bases, and 5 bases stayed unmatched. Germline V lookup: CDR1 SGHKS, CDR2 YYEKEE (reference sequence). The CDR3 contains 16 residues. CDR3 in amino acids: CASSSIGQGSGNTIYF. CDR3 coding DNA: TGTGCCAGCAGCTCCATAGGACAGGGCTCTGGAAACACCATATATTTT.

The chain links TRBV27 to TRBJ2-2; a weak D match, TRBD1 (7 bases). V was clipped by 10 bases and J by 7 bases, with 28 bases between them. CDR3 length: 17 amino acids. CDR1 and CDR2 from the germline V gene are MNHEY and SMNVEV (reference sequence). The CDR3 nucleotides are TGTGCCACCGCCCGGTCGCGGGACAGACGCCTAGGCGGGGAGCTGTTTTTT. Translated, it gives CATARSRDRRLGGELFF.

A few counts support this clone. This rearrangement joins TRBV12-3 or TRBV12-4 to TRBJ1-2, with D possibly being TRBD1 (5 bases). This CDR3 is 12 amino acids long. Trimming pared 9 bases from V and 8 bases from J, leaving 16 bases between. The CDR3 sequence: CASRGRRAGYTF. CDR3 coding DNA: TGTGCCAGTCGGGGACGGAGGGCCGGCTACACCTTC.

The chain uses TRBV6-1 and TRBJ1-1; TRBD1 matches 10 bases. V trimming: 8 bases; J trimming: 4 bases; junction bases outside the gene matches: 7. CDR3 size: 14 residues. Germline CDR1 and CDR2: MNHNS and SASEGT. This CDR3 is CASGQGGSGTEAFF. The CDR3 DNA is TGTGCCAGCGGACAGGGGGGGTCGGGCACTGAAGCTTTCTTT.

V usage is TRBV15 and J usage is TRBJ1-5, with a possible D match to TRBD1 (5 bases). The germline gives CDR1 LNHNV, CDR2 YYDKDF (reference sequence). The ends were cut back, 4 bases at V and 0 bases at J, with 10 bases in the middle. The CDR3 is 15 amino acids. CDR3 region: CATSITGNSNQPQHF. The CDR3 nucleotides read TGTGCCACCAGCATCACAGGTAATAGCAATCAGCCCCAGCATTTT.

The V gene is TRBV6-5, the J gene TRBJ1-5, with D perhaps TRBD1 (6 bases). Trimming took off 6 bases at V and 1 base at J, with 13 bases between the two ends. The CDR3 sequence is 15 residues long. Germline V gene lookup returns CDR1 MNHEY and CDR2 SVGAGI. The CDR3 spells CASSTTQGSNQPQHF. CDR3 sequence (DNA): TGTGCCAGCAGCACGACTCAGGGGAGCAATCAGCCCCAGCATTTT.

This chain connects TRBV4-1 to TRBJ2-5; 9 bases fit TRBD2. The trim removed 1 base at V and 5 bases at J, leaving 11 bases unmatched. This CDR3 comprises 17 residues. The germline V gene has CDR1 MGHRA and CDR2 YSYEKL. CDR3 residues: CASSQAQGLAGQETQYF. CDR3 nucleotide sequence: TGCGCCAGCAGCCAAGCCCAGGGGCTAGCGGGGCAGGAGACCCAGTACTTC.